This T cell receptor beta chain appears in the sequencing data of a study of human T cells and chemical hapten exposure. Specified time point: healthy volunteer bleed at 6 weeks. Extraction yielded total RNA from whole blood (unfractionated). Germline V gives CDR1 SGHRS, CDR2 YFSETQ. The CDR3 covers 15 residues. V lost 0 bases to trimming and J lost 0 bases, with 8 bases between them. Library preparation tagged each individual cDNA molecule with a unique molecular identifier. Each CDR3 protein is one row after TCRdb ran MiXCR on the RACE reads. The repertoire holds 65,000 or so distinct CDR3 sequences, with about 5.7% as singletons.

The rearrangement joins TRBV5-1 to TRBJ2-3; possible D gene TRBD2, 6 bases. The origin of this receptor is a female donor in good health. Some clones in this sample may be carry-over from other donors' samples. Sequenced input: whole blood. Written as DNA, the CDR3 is TGCGCCAGCAGCTTGGACGGGAGTAGCACAGATACGCAGTATTTT. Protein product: CASSLDGSSTDTQYF.